This T cell receptor (beta chain) came from a study of blood T cell repertoires in COVID-19. The wider study: Researchers got acute and convalescent COVID-19 samples from the United States, Italy and Spain. Sources were T cells, B-cell-depleted T cells, or PBMCs; the material itself was cDNA or gDNA.

Some clones are missing from TCRdb's copy, which holds only in-frame ones; the method was immunoSEQ multiplex PCR. The data hold around 290,000 clones, with around 86% observed a single time. The CDR3 consists of 17 residues. Germline trimming cut 5 bases from V and 6 bases from J; bases unmatched to any gene: 18. The germline CDR1 and CDR2 sequences are SGHVS and FQNEAQ. The recovered donors of Cohort 3 showed two negative PCRs, clearance, or symptom resolution. The sequencing input was PBMCs or T cells enriched from blood (not recorded which). The chain links TRBV7-8 to TRBJ2-7; TRBD2 agrees at 8 bases. This TCR was sampled from a woman younger than 35 who had recovered from COVID-19. CDR3 DNA: TGTGCCAGCAGCCAAGAGGCGGGACTAGGACCCCCTTTCGAGCAGTACTTC. Translation gives CASSQEAGLGPPFEQYF.